A single sample gave rise to the 27 T cell receptor beta chains below, sequenced in a study of T cells after yellow fever vaccination. Using its own MiXCR run on the 5' RACE reads, TCRdb lists one record per CDR3 protein. The sample shows around 200,000 distinct CDR3 sequences, about 10% of them seen only once. Sequenced here: CD8+ T cells sorted from PBMCs, sampled 15 days after the yellow fever booster vaccination. The receptor source for this set is a man younger than 30 who received the YFV17D yellow fever vaccine.

This rearrangement joins TRBV11-2 to TRBJ2-5; the D gene could be TRBD1 or TRBD2 (5 bases each). The CDR3 extends over 15 amino acids. Germline CDR1 reads SGHAT; CDR2 reads FQNNGV. Trimming left V 5 bases short and J 5 bases short, with 18 bases between. CDR3 nucleotides: TGTGCCAGCAGCATAATCCGGGGCCCTCGGGAGACCCAGTACTTC. This encodes CASSIIRGPRETQYF.

The chain uses TRBV20-1 and TRBJ2-5; 12 nucleotides line up with TRBD1. The V gene's germline CDR1 is DFQATT and CDR2 SNEGSKA (reference sequence). After removal of 6 bases from V and 4 bases from J, the junction contained 15 bases not matched to a gene. The CDR3 totals 17 residues. The CDR3 nucleotides are TGCAGTGCCGAACACCGGGACAGGGGGCTTTTTGGAGAGACCCAGTACTTC. As protein: CSAEHRDRGLFGETQYF.

This clonotype showed up many times. This chain connects TRBV5-1 to TRBJ2-7; the match to TRBD1 covers 9 bases. There are 14 residues in the CDR3. Germline V CDR1 and CDR2: SGHRS, YFSETQ. After removal of 0 bases from V and 4 bases from J, the junction contained 2 bases not matched to a gene. CDR3 DNA sequence: TGCGCCAGCAGCTTGGGACAGGGGGTTTACGAGCAGTACTTC. It translates to CASSLGQGVYEQYF.

The chain joins TRBV28 to TRBJ2-6; 7 bases are a match to TRBD2. Germline V lookup: CDR1 MDHEN, CDR2 SYDVKM. V lost 5 bases, J lost 2 bases, and 3 bases stayed unmatched. This CDR3 is 15 amino acids long. For the CDR3, the DNA is TGTGCCAGCAGTGGGGGGGTCGCTGGGGCCAACGTCCTGACTTTC. Protein sequence: CASSGGVAGANVLTF.

The chain recombines TRBV19 with TRBJ2-7; tentatively, D is TRBD1 (5 bases). The V end was cut by 2 bases, the J end by 4 bases, with 9 bases between. The CDR3 consists of 13 residues. The germline V gene encodes CDR1 LNHDA and CDR2 SQIVND (reference sequence). CDR3 coding DNA: TGTGCCAGTAGTATATGGCAGGGATACGAGCAGTACTTC. Protein product: CASSIWQGYEQYF.

The chain recombines TRBV4-1 with TRBJ2-7; the D is unclear. The germline CDR1 and CDR2 sequences are MGHRA and YSYEKL. With 1 base removed from V and 3 bases from J, the gap between germline ends came to 7 bases. The CDR3 length is 13 residues. The CDR3 spells CASSQGVGYEQYV. The CDR3 DNA follows: TGCGCCAGCAGCCAAGGGGTAGGCTACGAGCAGTACGTC.

This clonotype occurred many times. The chain combines TRBV15 with TRBJ1-5; D not resolved. The CDR3 totals 14 residues. V was cut by 2 bases and J by 4 bases, with 9 bases left in between. CDR1 is LNHNV, CDR2 YYDKDF, per germline (reference sequence). This chain's CDR3 is CATSRPPGNQPQHF. The CDR3, as DNA: TGTGCCACCAGCAGACCCCCGGGGAATCAGCCCCAGCATTTT.

This clonotype was found many times. The chain employs TRBV21-1 and TRBJ2-5; the table's D call of TRBD1 was not tested on the DNA. TRBV21-1 counts as a pseudogene. The CDR3 runs to 19 residues. The CDR3 nucleotides read TGTGCCAGCAGCAAAGACGAGGGGACAGCTTATCTTTCCCAAGAGACCCAGTACTTC. It codes for CASSKDEGTAYLSQETQYF.

This clonotype was seen only a few times. CDR3 bases: TGTGCCAGCAGCTTAGCGGTGACCCAGAACACCGGGGAGCTGTTTTTT. It encodes CASSLAVTQNTGELFF. This rearrangement joins TRBV7-6 to TRBJ2-2; D call uncertain. The CDR3 loop spans 16 amino acids. Trimming removed 0 bases at V and 1 base at J, with 9 bases between. From germline, CDR1 is SGHVS and CDR2 FNYEAQ.

This clonotype occurred a few times. This chain connects TRBV20-1 to TRBJ2-4; D uncertain. The V and J ends lost 6 bases and 3 bases respectively, with 12 bases between them. Germline CDR1 reads DFQATT; CDR2 reads SNEGSKA (reference sequence). The length of the CDR3 is 13 residues. Here the CDR3 reads CSAGLADKNIQYF. The CDR3, as DNA: TGCAGTGCAGGGCTGGCGGACAAAAACATTCAGTACTTC.

This clonotype showed up just a few times. Here the CDR3 reads CAISEGLTPLHF. In nucleotides, the CDR3 is TGTGCCATCAGTGAAGGGTTGACACCCCTCCACTTT. The V gene is TRBV10-3, the J gene TRBJ1-6, with D unclear. In germline, CDR1 is ENHRY, CDR2 SYGVKD. V was pared by 3 bases and J by 11 bases, with 8 bases between. There are 12 residues in the CDR3.

The genes are TRBV13 and TRBJ2-3; 10 nucleotides align to TRBD2. Trimming took 6 bases from V and 6 from J; bases not matched to a gene: 6. This CDR3 has 14 amino acids. Germline V CDR1 and CDR2: PRHDT, FYEKMQ (reference sequence). The CDR3 sequence: CASSKGLARDTQYF. The CDR3 coding sequence is TGTGCCAGCAGTAAGGGACTAGCGAGGGATACGCAGTATTTT.

The rearrangement joins TRBV15 to TRBJ2-7; no definite D call. This CDR3 has 14 amino acids. The germline V and J ends were trimmed by 1 base and 4 bases, with 11 bases remaining between them. Per the germline V gene, CDR1 is LNHNV and CDR2 is YYDKDF (reference sequence). The CDR3 DNA follows: TGTGCCACCAGCAGAGCGAGGTGGGGTTACGAGCAGTACTTC. This translates into CATSRARWGYEQYF.

This clonotype has just a few counts. The V and J genes are TRBV6-6 and TRBJ2-5, with 9 bases matching TRBD1. Germline-derived CDR1 and CDR2 are MNHNY and SVGAGI (reference sequence). J was trimmed by 5 bases and V by 7 bases; bases with no gene match: 11. The CDR3 sequence is 15 residues long. CDR3 in amino acids: CASTAGTGRIETQYF. The CDR3 DNA reads TGTGCCAGCACGGCCGGGACAGGGCGAATCGAGACCCAGTACTTC.

The chain employs TRBV2 and TRBJ2-7; TRBD2 matches 11 bases. The junction had 7 bases not matched to a gene; V was cut back by 9 bases and J by 3 bases. CDR1 is SNHLY and CDR2 is FYNNEI in the germline V gene. The CDR3 totals 14 residues. The DNA for the CDR3 is TGTGCCAGTCCTGCCGGGACTAGCGGCTACGAGCAGTACGTC. The encoded protein is CASPAGTSGYEQYV.

The table lists this clonotype with a count of one. The chain carries TRBV15 and TRBJ2-3, with D perhaps matching TRBD2 (6 bases). This CDR3 is 14 amino acids long. V lost 8 bases to trimming and J lost 4 bases, with 16 bases between them. CDR1 is LNHNV, CDR2 YYDKDF, per germline (reference sequence). CDR3 sequence reads: CATRDSLRSDTQYF. In DNA, the CDR3 is TGTGCCACCCGGGACTCCCTACGGTCAGATACGCAGTATTTT.

The genes are TRBV28 and TRBJ2-3; 11 nucleotides match TRBD2. V lost 5 bases, J lost 5 bases, and 6 bases stayed unmatched. The CDR3 totals 15 residues. The germline gives CDR1 MDHEN, CDR2 SYDVKM. The CDR3 loop is CASSELAGGGDTQYF. CDR3 DNA sequence: TGTGCCAGCAGTGAGCTAGCGGGGGGAGGAGATACGCAGTATTTT.

A few counts support this clonotype. The gene calls are TRBV13 and TRBJ2-1; maybe TRBD2 (6 bases). The germline V and J ends were trimmed by 5 bases and 10 bases, with 15 bases remaining between them. This CDR3 region has 13 residues. Germline CDR1 and CDR2: PRHDT and FYEKMQ (reference sequence). The CDR3 region has the DNA TGTGCCAGCAGCCCGGAGGGAGATCGCGAGCAGTTCTTC. As protein: CASSPEGDREQFF.

This chain uses TRBV20-1 with TRBJ2-1; 8 bases align to TRBD2. Germline V gene lookup returns CDR1 DFQATT and CDR2 SNEGSKA (reference sequence). CDR3 length equals 15 residues. The J segment lost 7 bases and the V segment lost 0 bases, leaving 8 bases of the junction unmatched. Here the CDR3 DNA reads TGCAGTGCTAGAGATTCGGGGGGGACCGGAAATGAGCAGTTCTTC. Translation gives CSARDSGGTGNEQFF.

The genes are TRBV6-2 or TRBV6-3 and TRBJ1-1; 10 nucleotides match TRBD1. Germline CDR1 reads MNHEY; CDR2 reads SVGEGT. V was clipped by 0 bases and J by 11 bases; unmatched bases: 12. The CDR3 runs to 16 residues. The CDR3 reads CASSYSRDRGFEGAFF. In nucleotides, the CDR3 is TGTGCCAGCAGTTACTCCCGGGACAGGGGATTTGAGGGGGCTTTCTTT.

The chain is built from TRBV6-2 or TRBV6-3 and TRBJ2-7; D is uncertain. The V gene's germline CDR1 is MNHEY and CDR2 SVGEGT. The CDR3 extends over 12 amino acids. Trimming removed 0 bases at V and 1 base at J, with 1 base between. This CDR3 is CASSYSSYEQYV. The CDR3 DNA is TGTGCCAGCAGTTACTCTTCCTACGAGCAGTACGTC.

The chain carries TRBV9 and TRBJ1-1; D remains unclear. The germline V and J ends were trimmed by 0 bases and 4 bases, with 7 bases remaining between them. Germline V lookup: CDR1 SGDLS, CDR2 YYNGEE. The CDR3 extends over 13 amino acids. The CDR3 is CASSVETATEAFF. In DNA, the CDR3 is TGTGCCAGCAGCGTAGAAACAGCCACTGAAGCTTTCTTT.

This chain links TRBV4-1 with TRBJ1-2; perhaps TRBD1 as D (5 bases). Trimming removed 4 bases at V and 6 bases at J, with 9 bases between. The germline CDR1 and CDR2 sequences are MGHRA and YSYEKL. This CDR3 region has 12 residues. The CDR3 reads CASSRGRDGYTF. CDR3 DNA: TGCGCCAGCAGCCGCGGCAGGGATGGCTACACCTTC.

The chain is built from TRBV5-4 and TRBJ2-7, with TRBD1 matching 9 bases. With 4 bases clipped from V and 6 bases from J, the junction kept 5 bases outside the gene matches. The CDR3 covers 13 residues. Germline V CDR1 and CDR2: SGHNT, YYREEE (reference sequence). The CDR3 protein is CASSPGQGTEQYV. Here the CDR3 DNA reads TGTGCCAGCAGCCCAGGACAGGGGACCGAGCAGTACGTC.

This clonotype was counted only a few times. The gene calls are TRBV6-2 or TRBV6-3 and TRBJ2-7; unclear D gene. CDR1 and CDR2 from the germline V gene are MNHEY and SVGEGT. The CDR3 spans 16 residues. V gave up 5 bases and J gave up 0 bases, with 17 bases separating them. The CDR3 region has the DNA TGTGCCAGCAGTCAATCGGGCGCCCTCAGCTCCTACGAGCAGTACGTC. Encoded protein: CASSQSGALSSYEQYV.

The CDR3 here is CASSRRGGIPSYEQYF. The CDR3 nucleotides read TGTGCCAGCAGCCGGCGCGGGGGAATACCCTCCTACGAGCAGTACTTC. The V and J genes are TRBV7-9 and TRBJ2-7; 7 positions agree with TRBD2. V lost 5 bases, J lost 0 bases, and 10 bases stayed unmatched. CDR1 and CDR2 from the germline V gene are SEHNR and FQNEAQ (reference sequence). This CDR3 contains 16 residues.

The genes are TRBV15 and TRBJ2-1; D may be TRBD1 (6 bases). The V and J ends lost 0 bases and 8 bases respectively, with 8 bases between them. The V gene's germline CDR1 is LNHNV and CDR2 YYDKDF (reference sequence). This CDR3 spans 13 amino acids. This CDR3 is CATSRDQGHEQFF. CDR3 bases: TGTGCCACCAGCAGAGATCAGGGGCATGAGCAGTTCTTC.